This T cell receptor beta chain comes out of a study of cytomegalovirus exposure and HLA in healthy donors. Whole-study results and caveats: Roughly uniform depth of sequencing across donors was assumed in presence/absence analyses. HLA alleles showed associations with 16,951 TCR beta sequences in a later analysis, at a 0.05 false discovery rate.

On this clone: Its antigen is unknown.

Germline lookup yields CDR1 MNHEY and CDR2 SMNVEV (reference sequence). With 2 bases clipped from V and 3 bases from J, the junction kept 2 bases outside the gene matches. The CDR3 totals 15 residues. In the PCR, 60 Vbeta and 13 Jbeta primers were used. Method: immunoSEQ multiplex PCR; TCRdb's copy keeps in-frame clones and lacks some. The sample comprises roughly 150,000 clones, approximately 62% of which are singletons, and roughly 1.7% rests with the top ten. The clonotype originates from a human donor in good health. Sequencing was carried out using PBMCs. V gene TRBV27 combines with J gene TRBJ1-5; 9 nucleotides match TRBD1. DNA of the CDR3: TGTGCCAGCAGTTTACGGACAGGGGTCAATCAGCCCCAGCATTTT. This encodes CASSLRTGVNQPQHF.